The sequence of this T cell receptor (beta chain) was determined in a study of shared clonotypes between healthy human individuals. Study-wide results and limits: Sharing across four donors was seen in around 5.1% of naive CD4 clonotypes.

Libraries were prepared by immunoSEQ multiplex PCR; TCRdb keeps only in-frame clonotypes and omits some of them. The profile shows 950,000 to 1,300,000 clones, around 76% of them singletons. Comment on this clone: Antigen: not known.

This CDR3 spans 19 amino acids. After removal of 1 base from V and 8 bases from J, the junction contained 19 bases not matched to a gene. Germline values: CDR1 LNHNV, CDR2 YYDKDF (reference sequence). This chain joins TRBV15 and TRBJ2-1; 8 nucleotides align to TRBD2. The TCR comes from a young man in good health. The sequenced material came from memory CD4+ T cells sorted from blood. Described subset: CD45RA-negative fraction. The chain's CDR3 is CATSRGALGTSLSRDEQFF. Here the CDR3 DNA reads TGTGCCACCAGCAGAGGGGCCCTCGGGACTAGTCTTTCCCGGGATGAGCAGTTCTTC.